This record looks at one T cell receptor beta chain sequence and its context. This record belongs to a study of blood T cell repertoires in COVID-19. Repertoires were generated with immunoSEQ multiplex PCR, while TCRdb's copy carries only in-frame clones and drops some. Among roughly 140,000 clones, 70% to 90% were seen once, and the ten largest hold around 8.1%. The ends were cut back, 2 bases at V and 6 bases at J, with 11 bases in the middle. The V gene's germline CDR1 is SGHDN and CDR2 FVKESK. This CDR3 contains 13 residues. The TCR comes from a woman aged 60 to 75 with COVID-19, enrolled during active disease. This chain links TRBV14 with TRBJ2-7; D possibly corresponds to TRBD1 (5 bases). Sequences were obtained from peripheral blood. CDR3 protein: CASSQQGRGEQYF. Here the CDR3 DNA reads TGTGCCAGCAGCCAACAGGGAAGGGGCGAGCAGTACTTC.